This section outlines one TCR beta chain sequence together with its context. The data derive from a study of T cells after posttransplantation cyclophosphamide. Data came from immunoSEQ multiplex PCR; TCRdb stores just in-frame clones and leaves some out. The repertoire holds 45,000 or so clones, with roughly nine tenths as singletons. The CDR3 length is 14 residues. Trimming stripped 0 bases from V and 1 base from J, with 7 bases between. Germline V CDR1 and CDR2: SGDLS, YYNGEE. The sequenced sample consisted of PBMCs. The chain carries TRBV9 and TRBJ2-5; no clear D. This TCR was sampled from a woman aged 50 to 60 in good health and a related stem cell transplant donor. CDR3 loop: CASSVEGGQETQYF. The CDR3 bases are TGTGCCAGCAGCGTAGAAGGCGGCCAAGAGACCCAGTACTTC.